Sequencing of this TCR beta chain was carried out in a study of T cell changes during pregnancy in multiple sclerosis. Produced via immunoSEQ multiplex PCR; TCRdb's table is partial and in-frame only. Here the sample spans roughly 88,000 clones, roughly 90% being singletons. This clone was counted between two and nine times. CDR3 length: 12 residues. The V gene end was trimmed by 2 bases and the J gene end by 13 bases; junction bases not matched to a gene: 7. Germline CDR1 reads SGHTA; CDR2 reads FQGNSA. The material was peripheral blood, obtained in the first trimester of pregnancy. The chain is built from TRBV7-2 and TRBJ1-2, with 7 bases that match TRBD1. This sequence was found in a female donor with multiple sclerosis, enrolled in a pregnancy study. In DNA, the CDR3 is TGTGCCAGCAGCTTACTGGCGGACAGGCCCACCTTC. Translation gives CASSLLADRPTF.